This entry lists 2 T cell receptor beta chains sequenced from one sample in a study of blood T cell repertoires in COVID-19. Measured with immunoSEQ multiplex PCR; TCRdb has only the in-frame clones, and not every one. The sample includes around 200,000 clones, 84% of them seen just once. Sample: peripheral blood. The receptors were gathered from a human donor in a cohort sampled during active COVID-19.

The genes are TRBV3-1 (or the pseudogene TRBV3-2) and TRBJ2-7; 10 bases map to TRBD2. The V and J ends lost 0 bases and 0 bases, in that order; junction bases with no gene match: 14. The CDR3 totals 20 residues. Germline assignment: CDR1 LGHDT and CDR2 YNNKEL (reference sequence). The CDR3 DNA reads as TGTGCCAGCAGCCAAGATGTGCTAGCGGGGGCCTTGTCCTCCTCCTACGAGCAGTACTTC. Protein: CASSQDVLAGALSSSYEQYF.

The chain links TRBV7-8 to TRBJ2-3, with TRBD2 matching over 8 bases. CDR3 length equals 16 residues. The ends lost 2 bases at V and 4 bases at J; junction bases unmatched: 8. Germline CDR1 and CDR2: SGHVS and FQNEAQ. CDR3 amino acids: CASSLSGGAGSDTQYF. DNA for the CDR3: TGTGCCAGCAGCTTATCCGGGGGGGCGGGGTCAGATACGCAGTATTTT. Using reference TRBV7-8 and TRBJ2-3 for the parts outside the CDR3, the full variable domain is GAGVSQSPRYKVAKRGQDVALRCDPISGHVSLFWYQQALGQGPEFLTYFQNEAQLDKSGLPSDRFFAERPEGSVSTLKIQRTQQEDSAVYLCASSLSGGAGSDTQYFGPGTRLTVL.